This T cell receptor (beta chain) was captured by sequencing in a study of T cell responses to AZD1222 COVID-19 vaccine. General study findings and limits: In a largely white British group with more females than males, clonal diversity was possibly underestimated. Only a handful of people who got AZD1222 tested seropositive at baseline.

The V gene end was trimmed by 2 bases and the J gene end by 10 bases; junction bases not matched to a gene: 6. The CDR3 totals 15 residues. Germline V gene sequence: CDR1 SGHTA, CDR2 FQGNSA. As regards this clone: Its antigen is as yet unknown.

Repertoires were generated with immunoSEQ multiplex PCR, while TCRdb's copy carries only in-frame clones and drops some. Of some 170,000 clones in the sample, approximately 90% were seen once. Sequences were derived from peripheral blood, sampled 28 days after the second dose of the MenACWY control vaccine. The source of this sequence is an adult who received the MenACWY meningococcal vaccine as a control. This chain uses TRBV7-2 with TRBJ1-6, with 9 bases that match TRBD1. The CDR3 region has the DNA TGTGCCAGCAGCTTACGGACAGGGGTGGGATCACCCCTCCACTTT. Translation gives CASSLRTGVGSPLHF.